This T cell receptor beta chain was retrieved from a study of blood T cell repertoires in COVID-19. Background on the study: Samples representing acute and convalescent COVID-19 were sourced from the United States, Italy and Spain. T cells, B-cell-depleted T cells, or PBMCs provided the cDNA or gDNA that served as material.

Per the original data handling: Reference gene primer amplification gave nucleated cell count estimates. Only in-frame clones appear in the TCRdb table, and some are missing; sequencing was by immunoSEQ multiplex PCR. The V and J calls and the clone size are those of that table, but D and trimming were determined from the DNA. This table has 40,000 to 60,000 clones, about four fifths appearing once. The sample comprised peripheral blood. This TCR came from a man aged 45 to 65 with active COVID-19.

CDR3 amino acids: CASSPQAGQAYNEQFF. For the CDR3, the DNA is TGTGCCAGCTCACCGCAGGCTGGACAGGCCTACAATGAGCAGTTCTTC. J is TRBJ2-1 and V is TRBV18; 7 positions agree with TRBD1. CDR3 length: 16 residues. With 3 bases clipped from V and 2 bases from J, the junction kept 7 bases outside the gene matches. CDR1 and CDR2 (germline): KGHSH, LQKENI.